This TCR beta chain was identified in a study of shared clonotypes between healthy human individuals. Whole-study context: CD4 naive and CD4 memory each took three plates per donor, while CD8 naive took two and CD8 memory one.

The CDR3 extends over 19 amino acids. Worth noting for this clone: The antigen remains unidentified.

Only in-frame clones appear in the TCRdb table, and some are missing; sequencing was by immunoSEQ multiplex PCR. Among some 2.4 million clones listed, over 85% were seen once. Subsets obtained from CD4+ cells comprised CD45RA+ naive and CD45RA-negative memory cells. Study-wide findings and caveats: Rarefaction gave evidence that sorted-subset sequencing remained incomplete despite large depth.

J is TRBJ1-5 and V is TRBV7-5; TRBD1, as called in the table, went unchecked against the DNA. TRBV7-5 is tagged as a pseudogene. Sequenced input: naive CD4+ T cells from PBMCs. Subset reported: CD45RA+ positively selected. This receptor was taken from a man younger than 35 in good health. Some clones in this sample may be carry-over from other donors' samples. CDR3 loop: CVRSLATARPQGGNQPQHF. The CDR3 DNA reads TGTGTCAGAAGCTTAGCCACAGCGCGCCCCCAGGGGGGCAATCAGCCCCAGCATTTT.